Below are 5 T cell receptor beta chains sequenced from a single sample in a study of T cells in localized non-small cell lung cancer. Method: immunoSEQ multiplex PCR; TCRdb's copy keeps in-frame clones and lacks some. The data show around 35,000 clones, with 93% seen just once and roughly 7.9% held by the top ten. Material: peripheral blood, obtained before any cancer treatment. The receptor set was obtained from a female donor at least 60 years old with stage I lung adenocarcinoma.

The chain joins TRBV7-9 to TRBJ1-5, with 8 bases that match TRBD1. Per germline, CDR1 SEHNR and CDR2 FQNEAQ (reference sequence). The length of the CDR3 is 14 residues. V shed 0 bases and J 9 bases; nucleotides not matched to a gene: 4. Here the CDR3 reads CASSLADREWPQHF. The CDR3 nucleotides read TGTGCCAGCAGCTTAGCGGACAGGGAGTGGCCCCAGCATTTT.

The rearrangement joins TRBV6-6 to TRBJ2-3, with TRBD1 identical over 8 bases. From germline, CDR1 is MNHNY and CDR2 SVGAGI (reference sequence). Trimming at V came to 1 base and at J to 2 bases, leaving 2 bases not matched to a gene. This CDR3 contains 15 residues. This CDR3 is CASSYFRGPTDTQYF. The CDR3 nucleotides read TGTGCCAGCAGTTACTTCAGGGGGCCCACAGATACGCAGTATTTT.

This rearrangement joins TRBV7-9 to TRBJ1-4, with 8 bases fitting TRBD1. CDR1 is SEHNR and CDR2 is FQNEAQ in the germline V gene (reference sequence). The CDR3 contains 14 residues. V was clipped by 5 bases and J by 4 bases; unmatched bases: 3. The CDR3 nucleotides are TGTGCCAGCAGCACCGGACAGGGTAATGAAAAACTGTTTTTT. It codes for CASSTGQGNEKLFF.

The V call is TRBV4-3, the J call TRBJ2-7; no reliable D call. The CDR3 consists of 14 residues. The ends were cut back, 1 base at V and 2 bases at J, with 9 bases in the middle. Per the germline V gene, CDR1 is LGHNA and CDR2 is YSLEER. This chain's CDR3 is CASSQAGGPYEQYF. The DNA of the CDR3 is TGCGCCAGCAGCCAAGCGGGCGGCCCCTACGAGCAGTACTTC.

The genes are TRBV29-1 and TRBJ1-1, with a possible D match to TRBD1 (5 bases). CDR3 size: 13 residues. Deletions cut 6 bases from V and 3 bases from J, with 14 bases between. Per the germline V gene, CDR1 is SQVTM and CDR2 is ANQGSEA. CDR3 sequence (DNA): TGCAGCGTGAGTAGCGGGGGGGACACTGAAGCTTTCTTT. It translates to CSVSSGGDTEAFF.